Presented here are 20 T cell receptor beta chains from one specimen sequenced in a study of T-cell memory formation after mild COVID-19. TCRdb analysed the 5' RACE reads with MiXCR anew, one entry per CDR3 protein. The sample carries around 310,000 distinct CDR3 sequences, roughly 20% recorded once. The sample taken for sequencing was PBMCs or a T cell subset sorted from them (not recorded which). These receptors originate from a man aged 18 to 30 who had mild COVID-19 (a few samples of this study predate the infection). Cell type and time point are not known.

The genes are TRBV27 and TRBJ2-7; 8 nucleotides line up with TRBD2. The CDR3 contains 15 residues. CDR1 MNHEY and CDR2 SMNVEV come from the germline V gene (reference sequence). The V gene end was trimmed by 0 bases and the J gene end by 2 bases; junction bases not matched to a gene: 3. As DNA, the CDR3 is TGTGCCAGCAGTTTATCCCTAGCGGGCGCCTACGAGCAGTACGTC. This sequence encodes CASSLSLAGAYEQYV.

The chain couples TRBV25-1 to TRBJ2-7; TRBD1 matches 9 bases. CDR1 MGHDK and CDR2 SYGVNS come from the germline V gene. V gave up 6 bases and J gave up 4 bases; unmatched junction bases: 13. This CDR3 has 16 amino acids. The CDR3 DNA follows: TGTGCCAGCAGGAGGGGGGGAACGGACAGGGGTTACGAGCAGTACTTC. The encoded protein is CASRRGGTDRGYEQYF.

The table lists this clonotype with a few counts. The chain has TRBV5-8 and TRBJ1-2; no reliable D call. This CDR3 is 11 amino acids long. The V end lost 4 bases, the J end lost 4 bases, and 5 bases lay between the germline ends. In germline, CDR1 is SGHTS, CDR2 YDEGEE. The DNA for the CDR3 is TGTGCCAGCAGCCCAGCCTATGGCTACACCTTC. Translated, it gives CASSPAYGYTF.

There are a few counts of this clonotype. This sequence joins TRBV20-1 and TRBJ2-7; no clear D. The germline gives CDR1 DFQATT, CDR2 SNEGSKA (reference sequence). The CDR3 is 12 residues long. Between the trimmed V and J ends, which lost 0 bases and 7 bases, there was a span of 10 bases. The CDR3 protein is CSARDLIVEQYV. DNA for the CDR3: TGCAGTGCTAGAGATCTGATTGTGGAGCAGTACGTC.

This clonotype was counted once. The chain employs TRBV4-3 and TRBJ1-1, with 8 bases matching TRBD1. The CDR3 has 14 residues. Germline V CDR1 and CDR2: LGHNA, YSLEER. With V trimmed by 4 bases and J by 4 bases, 5 bases remained unmatched. The CDR3 DNA is TGCGCCAGCAGCCCAGACAGGGGAATCACTGAAGCTTTCTTT. Translated: CASSPDRGITEAFF.

V and J are TRBV20-1 and TRBJ1-5; a possible D gene is TRBD1 (5 bases). CDR3 length: 14 residues. The germline V gene encodes CDR1 DFQATT and CDR2 SNEGSKA (reference sequence). Trimming cost V 6 bases and J 1 base, with 13 bases left between them. Written as DNA, the CDR3 is TGCAGTGCCAACAGGTTAAGGAGCAATCAGCCCCAGCATTTT. This encodes CSANRLRSNQPQHF.

This clonotype has ten or more counts. The chain uses TRBV7-2 and TRBJ2-2; 12 bases align to TRBD2. The CDR3 is 16 residues long. Trimming removed 2 bases from V and 7 bases from J; junction bases left unmatched: 5. Per the germline V gene, CDR1 is SGHTA and CDR2 is FQGNSA. The CDR3 loop is CASSLRLAGAVGELFF. In DNA form, the CDR3 reads TGTGCCAGCAGCTTAAGACTAGCGGGGGCGGTCGGGGAGCTGTTTTTT.

This clonotype occurred a few times. J is TRBJ2-3 and V is TRBV7-8, with 8 nucleotides matching TRBD1. CDR1 is SGHVS and CDR2 is FQNEAQ in the germline V gene. This CDR3 has 16 residues. V lost 1 base to trimming and J lost 6 bases; unmatched junction nucleotides: 9. Here the CDR3 reads CASSLEAGQGYDTQYF. In DNA form, the CDR3 reads TGTGCCAGCAGCTTAGAGGCTGGACAGGGTTACGATACGCAGTATTTT.

The chain links TRBV30 to TRBJ2-4, with D unresolved. The length of the CDR3 is 13 residues. V lost 5 bases, J lost 6 bases, and 14 bases lay in between. Germline V gene data show CDR1 as GTSNPN and CDR2 as SVGIG (reference sequence). CDR3 nucleotide sequence: TGTGCCTGGTCACCTGTGGGGTTAAACATTCAGTACTTC. Its protein product is CAWSPVGLNIQYF. The full variable domain, its missing parts supplied by reference TRBV30 and TRBJ2-4, is SQTIHQWPATLVQPVGSPLSLECTVEGTSNPNLYWYRQAAGRGLQLLFYSVGIGQISSEVPQNLSASRPQDRQFILSSKKLLLSDSGFYLCAWSPVGLNIQYFGAGTRLSVL.

This chain joins TRBV27 and TRBJ1-1, with D possibly matching TRBD1 (6 bases). V gave up 5 bases and J gave up 7 bases, with 17 bases separating them. The length of the CDR3 is 14 residues. Germline CDR1 is MNHEY and CDR2 is SMNVEV (reference sequence). In nucleotides, the CDR3 is TGTGCCAGCAGTCCACAGGGAGGGCGAGGTGAAGCTTTCTTT. Protein sequence: CASSPQGGRGEAFF.

This CDR3 reads CASSGPFENTEAFF. CDR3 in DNA: TGTGCCAGCTCAGGCCCTTTCGAGAACACTGAAGCTTTCTTT. This chain connects TRBV18 to TRBJ1-1, with D uncertain. V shed 5 bases and J shed 1 base, with 11 bases lying between them. The CDR3 spans 14 residues. Germline V gives CDR1 KGHSH, CDR2 LQKENI.

The rearrangement links TRBV11-2 to TRBJ2-6; D is perhaps TRBD2 (6 bases). CDR1 and CDR2 (germline): SGHAT, FQNNGV. CDR3 length: 19 amino acids. The V and J ends lost 4 bases and 0 bases respectively, with 19 bases between them. DNA for the CDR3: TGTGCCAGCAGCTCGCCTAGGGTAATCGGGGGCTCTGGGGCCAACGTCCTGACTTTC. It translates to CASSSPRVIGGSGANVLTF.

Only a few counts were recorded for this clonotype. The rearrangement uses TRBV2 and TRBJ2-5, with 7 bases that match TRBD2. J lost 1 base, V lost 7 bases, and 9 bases had no gene match. The V gene's germline CDR1 is SNHLY and CDR2 FYNNEI. The CDR3 has 15 residues. CDR3 loop: CASNLERGGQETQYF. CDR3 in DNA: TGTGCCAGCAACCTAGAGCGGGGCGGCCAAGAGACCCAGTACTTC.

The rearrangement uses TRBV18 and TRBJ2-7; D call uncertain. Germline assignment: CDR1 KGHSH and CDR2 LQKENI. The CDR3 totals 13 residues. CDR3: CARSPETGYEQYV. DNA for the CDR3: TGTGCCAGATCACCCGAAACTGGTTACGAGCAGTACGTC.

The V gene is TRBV7-9, the J gene TRBJ2-5, with 10 bases matching TRBD1. The CDR3 is made up of 15 amino acids. V gave up 5 bases and J gave up 5 bases; unmatched junction bases: 8. CDR1 and CDR2 (germline): SEHNR, FQNEAQ (reference sequence). CDR3 loop: CASSPKTGGRETQYF. The DNA for the CDR3 is TGTGCCAGCAGCCCGAAGACAGGGGGCAGGGAGACCCAGTACTTC.

The V and J genes are TRBV29-1 and TRBJ2-5; D possibly corresponds to TRBD2 (5 bases). The germline V gene encodes CDR1 SQVTM and CDR2 ANQGSEA. The V end lost 4 bases, the J end lost 4 bases, and 13 bases lay between the germline ends. The CDR3 is 13 amino acids. CDR3: CSVVRGFSETQYF. DNA of the CDR3: TGCAGCGTTGTAAGAGGGTTCTCAGAGACCCAGTACTTC.

The chain joins TRBV29-1 to TRBJ2-3; D is ambiguous. V shed 4 bases and J shed 0 bases, with 8 bases lying between them. This CDR3 is 13 amino acids long. CDR1 and CDR2 from the germline V gene are SQVTM and ANQGSEA. For the CDR3, the DNA is TGCAGCGTTGTGCTACTTAGCACAGATACGCAGTATTTT. Amino acids: CSVVLLSTDTQYF.

The gene calls are TRBV5-1 and TRBJ1-2; D gene uncertain. The CDR3 covers 16 residues. With 4 bases removed from V and 6 bases from J, the gap between germline ends came to 22 bases. Germline CDR1 and CDR2: SGHRS and YFSETQ. CDR3 amino acids: CASSPEAVTSPHGYTF. CDR3 DNA sequence: TGCGCCAGCAGCCCCGAGGCCGTGACCAGCCCCCATGGCTACACCTTC. Full variable domain (missing parts from reference TRBV5-1 and TRBJ1-2): KAGVTQTPRYLIKTRGQQVTLSCSPISGHRSVSWYQQTPGQGLQFLFEYFSETQRNKGNFPGRFSGRQFSNSRSEMNVSTLELGDSALYLCASSPEAVTSPHGYTFGSGTRLTVV.

This clonotype was detected only a few times. The chain has TRBV5-1 and TRBJ1-1; D not resolved. Germline V gene sequence: CDR1 SGHRS, CDR2 YFSETQ. Trimming removed 7 bases from V and 1 base from J, with 11 bases in between. The CDR3 consists of 13 residues. In nucleotides, the CDR3 is TGCGCCAGCGGTTTAGGGCCGAACACTGAAGCTTTCTTT. This sequence encodes CASGLGPNTEAFF.

This clonotype occurred a few times. This rearrangement joins TRBV5-1 to TRBJ1-6, with TRBD1 matching over 9 bases. CDR3 size: 15 residues. Germline V CDR1 and CDR2: SGHRS, YFSETQ. Losses at the gene ends were 5 bases for V and 10 bases for J; bases not matched to a gene: 10. The DNA of the CDR3 is TGCGCCAGCAGTTCTACAGGGGGCGAACAGTCACCCCTCCACTTT. This gives the protein CASSSTGGEQSPLHF.